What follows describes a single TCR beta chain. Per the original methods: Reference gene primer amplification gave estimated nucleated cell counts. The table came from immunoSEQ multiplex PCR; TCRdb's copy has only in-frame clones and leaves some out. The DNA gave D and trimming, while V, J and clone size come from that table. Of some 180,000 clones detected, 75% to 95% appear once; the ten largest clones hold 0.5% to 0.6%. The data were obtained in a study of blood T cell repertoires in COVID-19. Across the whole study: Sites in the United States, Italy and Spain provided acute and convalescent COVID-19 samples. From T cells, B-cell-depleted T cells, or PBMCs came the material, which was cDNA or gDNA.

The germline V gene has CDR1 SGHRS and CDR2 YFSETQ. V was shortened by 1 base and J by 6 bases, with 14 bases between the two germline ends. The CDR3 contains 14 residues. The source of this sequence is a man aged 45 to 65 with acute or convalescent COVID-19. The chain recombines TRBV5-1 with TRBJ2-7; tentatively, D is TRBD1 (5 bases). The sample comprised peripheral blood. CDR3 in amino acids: CASSLRQGVGEQYF. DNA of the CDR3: TGCGCCAGCAGCTTGAGGCAGGGTGTAGGCGAGCAGTACTTC.